Shown below are 18 T cell receptor beta chains from a single sample sequenced in a study of shared clonotypes between healthy human individuals. Clones were read by immunoSEQ multiplex PCR, and TCRdb kept only the in-frame ones, dropping some. The repertoire holds 2 million or so clones, with 90% to 95% as singletons. Sequenced: naive CD4+ T cells sorted from blood. Stated subset: CD45RA+ positively selected. These receptor sequences come from a man between 18 and 29 years old in good health.

The rearrangement uses TRBV4-1 and TRBJ2-3; 10 bases are a match to TRBD2. The V segment lost 0 bases and the J segment 4 bases; nucleotides outside the gene matches: 4. CDR3 length equals 16 residues. From germline, CDR1 is MGHRA and CDR2 YSYEKL. The CDR3 nucleotides are TGCGCCAGCAGCCAAGACCAACTAGCGGGGTCAGATACGCAGTATTTT. It is translated as CASSQDQLAGSDTQYF.

The chain is built from TRBV6-1 and TRBJ2-1, with D tentatively TRBD1 (6 bases). The CDR3 has 14 residues. Germline V gene sequence: CDR1 MNHNS, CDR2 SASEGT. Trimming took 6 bases from V and 3 from J, leaving 12 bases between them. CDR3 loop: CASSSGQFYNEQFF. CDR3 DNA: TGTGCCAGCAGCTCCGGACAGTTCTACAATGAGCAGTTCTTC.

This chain links TRBV18 with TRBJ1-3; D gene uncertain. There are 16 residues in the CDR3. Trimming stripped 3 bases from V and 0 bases from J, with 12 bases between. Germline-derived CDR1 and CDR2 are KGHSH and LQKENI. This CDR3 reads CASSPKPPSSGNTIYF. Here the CDR3 DNA reads TGTGCCAGCTCACCTAAACCCCCGAGCTCTGGAAACACCATATATTTT.

Turning to this clone: The sample has other DNA sequences that encode this CDR3 too. The rearrangement links TRBV18 to TRBJ2-2, with TRBD1 matching 12 bases. Germline assignment: CDR1 KGHSH and CDR2 LQKENI. The CDR3 covers 15 residues. Unmatched junction bases numbered 1, after V lost 4 bases and J lost 4 bases. The CDR3 sequence: CASSRDRGPTGELFF. In DNA, the CDR3 is TGTGCCAGCTCACGGGACAGGGGGCCCACCGGGGAGCTGTTTTTT. The complete variable domain, with remaining parts taken from reference TRBV18 and TRBJ2-2, reads NAGVMQNPRHLVRRRGQEARLRCSPMKGHSHVYWYRQLPEEGLKFMVYLQKENIIDESGMPKERFSAEFPKEGPSILRIQQVVRGDSAAYFCASSRDRGPTGELFFGEGSRLTVL.

The chain couples TRBV5-4 to TRBJ1-1; 10 bases fit TRBD1. The CDR3 extends over 15 amino acids. V gave up 0 bases and J gave up 5 bases; unmatched junction bases: 4. Germline V CDR1 and CDR2: SGHNT, YYREEE (reference sequence). The CDR3 DNA follows: TGTGCCAGCAGCTTGGGGACAGGGGGTTGGACTGAAGCTTTCTTT. Protein: CASSLGTGGWTEAFF.

This clone has a single count. The chain is built from TRBV29-1 and TRBJ1-1, with 8 bases matching TRBD1. The CDR3 sequence is 13 residues long. The V and J ends lost 4 bases and 1 base, in that order; junction bases with no gene match: 2. Germline-derived CDR1 and CDR2 are SQVTM and ANQGSEA. The CDR3 nucleotides read TGCAGCGTTGTCAGGGGGCAGAACACTGAAGCTTTCTTT. Protein: CSVVRGQNTEAFF.

The rearrangement uses TRBV9 and TRBJ2-7, with TRBD2 matching 8 bases. The CDR3 runs 14 residues. Germline assignment: CDR1 SGDLS and CDR2 YYNGEE. V dropped 3 bases and J dropped 3; count of bases not matched to a gene: 5. The CDR3 coding sequence is TGTGCCAGCAGCGGAATAGCGGGGAGCTACGAGCAGTACTTC. Protein: CASSGIAGSYEQYF.

The CDR3 coding sequence is TGTGCCAGCAGCTTACGGACTTTGGCTTCCCGCTCCTACAATGAGCAGTTCTTC. This sequence encodes CASSLRTLASRSYNEQFF. J is TRBJ2-1 and V is TRBV7-9, with D tentatively TRBD2 (5 bases). V lost 2 bases and J lost 0, with 17 bases in between. Germline V gene data show CDR1 as SEHNR and CDR2 as FQNEAQ (reference sequence). The CDR3 is made up of 18 amino acids.

This clone turned up a few times. This chain connects TRBV10-3 to TRBJ1-1, with D hard to call. Trimming removed 8 bases from V and 3 bases from J, with 25 bases in between. Germline lookup yields CDR1 ENHRY and CDR2 SYGVKD. This CDR3 has 17 amino acids. Here the CDR3 DNA reads TGTGCCATCCGGTCCCTGCCCTCTATCTCCCTGGACACTGAAGCTTTCTTT. Its protein product is CAIRSLPSISLDTEAFF.

The chain is built from TRBV9 and TRBJ2-5; 13 bases align to TRBD2. From germline, CDR1 is SGDLS and CDR2 YYNGEE. This CDR3 is built from 17 residues. Trimming at V came to 0 bases and at J to 1 base, leaving 3 bases not matched to a gene. The CDR3 DNA sequence: TGTGCCAGCAGCGTAGGACTAGCGGGGGGTCTCCAAGAGACCCAGTACTTC. Translation: CASSVGLAGGLQETQYF.

This chain links TRBV7-9 with TRBJ1-6; possibly TRBD1 for D (5 bases). The CDR3 is 14 amino acids. Trimming left V 5 bases short and J 9 bases short, with 14 bases between. The germline CDR1 and CDR2 sequences are SEHNR and FQNEAQ (reference sequence). This CDR3 is CASSQEAGVSPLHF. The CDR3 coding sequence is TGTGCCAGCAGCCAGGAAGCGGGGGTTTCACCCCTCCACTTT.

This chain uses TRBV30 with TRBJ2-1; D not certain. Germline V gene sequence: CDR1 GTSNPN, CDR2 SVGIG (reference sequence). Between the trimmed V and J ends, which lost 1 base and 0 bases, there was a span of 10 bases. This CDR3 has 15 amino acids. The CDR3 region has the DNA TGTGCCTGGAGTGGGGCACCCCGCTCCTACAATGAGCAGTTCTTC. Amino acids: CAWSGAPRSYNEQFF.

The V call is TRBV5-1, the J call TRBJ2-3; no clear D gene. V was cut by 7 bases and J by 2 bases, with 17 bases left in between. Germline V gene lookup returns CDR1 SGHRS and CDR2 YFSETQ. CDR3 length equals 15 residues. This chain's CDR3 is CASRSRPTHTDTQYF. The CDR3 DNA sequence: TGCGCCAGCCGGTCCCGGCCAACCCACACAGATACGCAGTATTTT.

CDR3 sequence (DNA): TGTGCCAGCAACGTGGGACCCGGTCGTGAAAAACTGTTTTTT. This encodes CASNVGPGREKLFF. The V and J genes are TRBV7-4 and TRBJ1-4, with TRBD1 as a possible D gene (5 bases). The CDR3 totals 14 residues. V lost 7 bases, J lost 7 bases, and 16 bases lay in between. The V gene's germline CDR1 is SGHVT and CDR2 SQSDAQ.

The rearrangement links TRBV6-1 to TRBJ2-1; TRBD1 aligns across 7 bases. CDR1 is MNHNS and CDR2 is SASEGT in the germline V gene. This CDR3 region has 12 residues. The V segment lost 5 bases and the J segment 9 bases; nucleotides outside the gene matches: 4. CDR3 DNA sequence: TGTGCCAGCAGTAACCGGGACAGTGAGCAGTTCTTC. Its protein product is CASSNRDSEQFF.

The chain has TRBV5-6 and TRBJ2-7, with D perhaps matching TRBD1 (6 bases). There are 15 residues in the CDR3. The V and J ends lost 4 bases and 3 bases respectively, with 17 bases between them. CDR1 is SGHDT and CDR2 is YYEEEE in the germline V gene. The CDR3 loop is CASSIGQNLIYEQYF. The CDR3 DNA reads TGTGCCAGCAGCATAGGACAGAACCTGATCTACGAGCAGTACTTC.

The CDR3 region is CASSRSDGETQYF. The DNA of the CDR3 is TGTGCCAGCAGCCGGAGTGACGGGGAGACCCAGTACTTC. This rearrangement joins TRBV5-4 to TRBJ2-5; no clear D gene. The germline V gene has CDR1 SGHNT and CDR2 YYREEE (reference sequence). The CDR3 runs 13 residues. V lost 4 bases, J lost 5 bases, and 12 bases lay in between.

The rearrangement uses TRBV28 and TRBJ1-5; no clear D gene. CDR1 is MDHEN, CDR2 SYDVKM, per germline. V gave up 6 bases and J gave up 11 bases, with 14 bases separating them. CDR3 length: 12 residues. CDR3: CASSHPPGAQHF. The CDR3 nucleotides read TGTGCCAGCAGCCACCCTCCTGGGGCCCAGCATTTT.